One and the same sample provided the 5 T cell receptor beta chains below, sequenced in a study of CD8+ T cells in alopecia areata. Extracted RNA was reverse transcribed, and the resulting cDNA served as sequencing template. Assay: immunoSEQ multiplex PCR; the TCRdb copy retains only in-frame clones and omits some. The sample has more than 150,000 clones, approximately 49% seen once; the top ten hold over 9.5%. Treatment given: oral pan-JAK inhibitor, 5-10 mg twice daily. The sample in question was CD8+ T cells sorted from blood, obtained at roughly week 53, from a patient treated with tofacitinib. These receptors were obtained from a human donor with alopecia areata.

The J gene is TRBJ1-2, the V gene TRBV6-5, with 9 bases lining up with TRBD1. The ends lost 2 bases at V and 6 bases at J; junction bases unmatched: 7. In germline, CDR1 is MNHEY, CDR2 SVGAGI. The CDR3 runs to 15 residues. The CDR3 here is CASSYTTQGANGYTF. DNA for the CDR3: TGTGCCAGCAGTTACACTACACAGGGGGCCAATGGCTACACCTTC.

This clone was observed a few times. The chain recombines TRBV7-9 with TRBJ2-7; D perhaps matches TRBD2 (7 bases). V shed 7 bases and J shed 3 bases, with 13 bases lying between them. Germline V gene sequence: CDR1 SEHNR, CDR2 FQNEAQ (reference sequence). There are 13 residues in the CDR3. The DNA of the CDR3 is TGTGCCAGCAACGGGGGGCCCGTCTACGAGCAGTACTTC. It translates to CASNGGPVYEQYF.

J is TRBJ2-1 and V is TRBV27; 10 nucleotides line up with TRBD2. The CDR3 is made up of 15 amino acids. CDR1 and CDR2 (germline): MNHEY, SMNVEV (reference sequence). J gave up 5 bases and V 5 bases, and 6 bases lay outside the gene matches. CDR3 residues: CASSLTSGNDNEQFF. CDR3 coding DNA: TGTGCCAGCAGTCTAACTAGCGGGAACGACAATGAGCAGTTCTTC.

The genes are TRBV5-1 and TRBJ2-5; the match to TRBD2 covers 7 bases. The CDR3 consists of 14 residues. The germline gives CDR1 SGHRS, CDR2 YFSETQ. The V gene end was trimmed by 4 bases and the J gene end by 4 bases; junction bases not matched to a gene: 7. The CDR3 is CASSPEGRGETQYF. The CDR3 bases are TGCGCCAGCAGCCCCGAAGGGAGGGGAGAGACCCAGTACTTC.

This clone has only a few counts. V gene TRBV7-9 combines with J gene TRBJ1-2, with TRBD1 matching over 7 bases. Trimming cost V 3 bases and J 2 bases; bases outside gene matches: 9. There are 16 residues in the CDR3. The germline CDR1 and CDR2 sequences are SEHNR and FQNEAQ (reference sequence). DNA of the CDR3: TGTGCCAGCAGCTTCCAATCCGGGACAGTCAACTATGGCTACACCTTC. It specifies CASSFQSGTVNYGYTF.